Included here is one TCR beta chain sequence, with context. Its antigen is currently unknown. TCRdb used MiXCR to reprocess the PCR reads, holding one entry per CDR3 protein. The sample has 20,000 or so distinct CDR3 sequences, roughly 62% seen once; the top ten hold 1.1%. The CDR3 spans 17 residues. V was clipped by 5 bases and J by 1 base, with 18 bases between them. CDR1 and CDR2 (germline): LNHNV, YYDKDF (reference sequence). This entry belongs to a study of vaccination and CD4 T cells after COVID-19. Findings and limits, study-wide: Convalescent patients displayed a median roughly 88% of reactive clones emerging only post-vaccination.

The chain joins TRBV15 to TRBJ2-4, with D uncertain. The clonotype originates from a human donor who had recovered from COVID-19. The specimen was CD4+ T cells from blood, collected before SARS-CoV-2 vaccination. CDR3 sequence reads: CATSGEGPWVAKNIQYF. CDR3 sequence (DNA): TGTGCCACCAGCGGCGAAGGGCCGTGGGTTGCCAAAAACATTCAGTACTTC.